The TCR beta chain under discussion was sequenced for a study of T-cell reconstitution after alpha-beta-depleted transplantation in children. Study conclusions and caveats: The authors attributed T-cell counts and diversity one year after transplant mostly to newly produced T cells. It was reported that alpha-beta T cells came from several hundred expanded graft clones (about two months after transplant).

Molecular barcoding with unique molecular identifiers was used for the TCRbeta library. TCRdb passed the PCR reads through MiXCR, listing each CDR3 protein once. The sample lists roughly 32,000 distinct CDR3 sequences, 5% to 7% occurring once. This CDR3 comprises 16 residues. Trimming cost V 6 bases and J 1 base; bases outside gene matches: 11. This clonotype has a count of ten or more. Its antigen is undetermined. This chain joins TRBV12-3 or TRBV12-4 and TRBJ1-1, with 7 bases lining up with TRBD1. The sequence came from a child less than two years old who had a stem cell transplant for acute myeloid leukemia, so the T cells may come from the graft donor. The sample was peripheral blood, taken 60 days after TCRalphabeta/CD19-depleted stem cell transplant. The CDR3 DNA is TGTGCCAGCAGGGCCATCCCGGGACAGAAGAACACTGAAGCTTTCTTT. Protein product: CASRAIPGQKNTEAFF.